Listed below are T cell receptor beta chains from one sample, sequenced in a study of T cells after yellow fever vaccination. TCRdb fed the 5' RACE reads into MiXCR, producing one record per CDR3 protein. The sample contains fewer than 450,000 distinct CDR3 sequences, around 10% of which appear only once. The starting material was PBMCs, obtained on the day of the first yellow fever vaccination. All receptors come from a man aged 18 to 30 who received the YFV17D yellow fever vaccine. Each CDR3 is given with its conserved first and last residue. The order of the fields is J gene, clone size, V gene, CDR3 protein. Size is stated for part of the rows, as once, few or many counts, or as a class when the clone is expanded.

>TRBJ2-1|many|TRBV5-1
CASSEDLMERFF
>TRBJ1-3|-|TRBV5-1
CASSPTDPPGNTIYF
>TRBJ2-2|few|TRBV5-1
CASSLLTGGNTGELFF
>TRBJ2-1|few|TRBV9
CASSLDLADEQFF
>TRBJ2-3|-|TRBV28
CASSLPGQGYTQYF
>TRBJ1-1|few|TRBV20-1
CSARDTSTGRTEAFF
>TRBJ2-7|few|TRBV9
CASSTNPGQGEQYF
>TRBJ1-6|few|TRBV6-1
CASSRELGGDSPLHF
>TRBJ2-1|-|TRBV27
CASSLSHEGDGEQFF
>TRBJ2-1|-|TRBV18
CASSPLPRLAGGPSSYNEQFF
>TRBJ1-6|-|TRBV6-2/TRBV6-3
CASSRTKDNSPLHF
>TRBJ2-3|many|TRBV5-4
CASSRRTSGEDTQYF
>TRBJ2-3|few|TRBV7-2
CASSLPLQGADTQYF
>TRBJ2-2|few|TRBV4-3
CASSQPYVSGGAETGELFF
>TRBJ2-3|-|TRBV29-1
CSVVKGTDTQYF
>TRBJ1-5|many|TRBV4-3
CASSRTGGQPQHF
>TRBJ2-5|few|TRBV7-2
CASSPGTSRSETQYF
>TRBJ1-1|-|TRBV6-1
CASSEYEGTEAFF
>TRBJ2-2|-|TRBV9
CASSAWDSSTGELFF
>TRBJ2-1|few|TRBV7-8
CASSAPGKEQFF
>TRBJ1-1|-|TRBV6-5
CASSSPGRAENTEAFF
>TRBJ2-3|many|TRBV24-1
CATSGQADTQYF
>TRBJ1-2|many|TRBV28
CASRLSVTRYGYTF
>TRBJ2-3|few|TRBV6-5
CASSYSRQAGPTLRDTQYF
>TRBJ1-6|-|TRBV7-9
CASSLREGASPLHF
>TRBJ2-1|-|TRBV9
CASSVAGSGDYNEQFF
>TRBJ1-2|few|TRBV15
CATSRDLAGGYGYTF
>TRBJ1-1|-|TRBV25-1
CASSEYREAFF
>TRBJ1-6|-|TRBV5-8
CASSLEQGSHGSPLHF
>TRBJ2-1|-|TRBV7-8
CASSLVPSGGARNEQFF
>TRBJ1-1|few|TRBV2
CASQYMNTEAFF
>TRBJ1-4|-|TRBV29-1
CSVLVNEEGEKLFF
>TRBJ1-1|many|TRBV5-1
CASSLGDRGSAFF
>TRBJ2-3|-|TRBV18
CSSSPARVKADTQYF
>TRBJ1-4|few|TRBV7-6
CASSRTLGINEKLFF
>TRBJ1-5|-|TRBV7-8
CASSSAGRGNQPQHF
>TRBJ2-2|few|TRBV28
CAILNTGELFF
>TRBJ1-4|few|TRBV2
CASGPGGAQEKLFF
>TRBJ2-1|few|TRBV7-3
CASSLSALAGNEQFF
>TRBJ1-4|-|TRBV7-6
CASSLEGLGEKLFF
>TRBJ2-5|few|TRBV7-2
CASSLDIGAQYF
>TRBJ1-5|-|TRBV29-1
CSVRPGGRGQPQHF
>TRBJ1-1|-|TRBV4-3
CASSQVGQGNTEAFF
>TRBJ2-3|few|TRBV4-3
CASSQGTTSTDTQYF
>TRBJ2-5|-|TRBV4-1
CASSFLFGETQYF
>TRBJ2-3|few|TRBV24-1
CATSDFPGGTSGGTDTQYF
>TRBJ2-5|-|TRBV29-1
CSVEKVFQETQYF
>TRBJ2-2|-|TRBV6-5
CASSYSNVSPRSGELFF
>TRBJ2-1|many|TRBV4-3
CASSQVSAGFSPYNEQFF
>TRBJ2-3|few|TRBV24-1
CATSDLGQAVPDTQYF
>TRBJ1-5|-|TRBV9
CASSVGQDSNQPQHF
>TRBJ1-2|-|TRBV5-1
CASSSGTAENYGYTF
>TRBJ1-2|few|TRBV20-1
CSARPGNRRANYGYTF
>TRBJ2-7|-|TRBV14
CASSQVRGRGPSEQYF
>TRBJ2-5|-|TRBV7-6
CASSLSRPGLGQETQYF
>TRBJ2-1|few|TRBV24-1
CATSDVSRYNEQFF
>TRBJ2-5|-|TRBV6-2/TRBV6-3
CASTPGLVSETQYF
>TRBJ1-5|-|TRBV7-2
CASSFSAYSNQPQHF
>TRBJ1-2|-|TRBV7-2
CASTIRSGGYTF